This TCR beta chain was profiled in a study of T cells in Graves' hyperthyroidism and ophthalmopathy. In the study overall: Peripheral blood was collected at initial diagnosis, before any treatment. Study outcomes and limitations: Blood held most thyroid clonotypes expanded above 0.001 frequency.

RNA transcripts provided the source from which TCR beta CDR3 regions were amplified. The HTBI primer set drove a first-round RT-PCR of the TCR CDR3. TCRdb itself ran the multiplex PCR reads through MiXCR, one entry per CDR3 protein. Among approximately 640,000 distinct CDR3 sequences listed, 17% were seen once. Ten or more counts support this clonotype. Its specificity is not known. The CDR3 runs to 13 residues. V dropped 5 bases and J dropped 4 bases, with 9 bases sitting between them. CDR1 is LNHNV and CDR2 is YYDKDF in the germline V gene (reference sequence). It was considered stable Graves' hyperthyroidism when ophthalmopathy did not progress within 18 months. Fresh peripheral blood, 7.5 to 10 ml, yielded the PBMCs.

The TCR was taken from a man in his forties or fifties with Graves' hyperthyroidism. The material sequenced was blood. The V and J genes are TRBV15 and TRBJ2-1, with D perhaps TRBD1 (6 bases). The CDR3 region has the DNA TGTGCCACCAGCGGGGGACAATACAATGAGCAGTTCTTC. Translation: CATSGGQYNEQFF.